The 18 T cell receptor beta chains below come from one sample, sequenced in a study of blood T cell repertoires in COVID-19. Clones were read by immunoSEQ multiplex PCR, and TCRdb kept only the in-frame ones, dropping some. This table has around 150,000 clones, approximately 80% appearing once. The specimen was peripheral blood. Receptor source: a man between 60 and 75 years old who had recovered from COVID-19.

This clone is labeled as medium-sized (0.01 to 0.1%). The chain recombines TRBV2 with TRBJ1-2; 9 bases line up with TRBD1. The CDR3 extends over 16 amino acids. V lost 5 bases, J lost 2 bases, and 9 bases stayed unmatched. The germline V gene has CDR1 SNHLY and CDR2 FYNNEI. CDR3 region: CASSPWTGANNYGYTF. The CDR3 nucleotides are TGTGCCAGCAGTCCCTGGACAGGGGCAAACAACTATGGCTACACCTTC.

The chain employs TRBV5-1 and TRBJ1-4, with 8 bases matching TRBD1. The CDR3 runs 15 residues. Germline CDR1 is SGHRS and CDR2 is YFSETQ. The V segment lost 0 bases and the J segment 6 bases; nucleotides outside the gene matches: 4. The CDR3 loop reads CASSLEGTGDEKLFF. In nucleotides, the CDR3 is TGCGCCAGCAGCTTGGAGGGGACAGGTGATGAAAAACTGTTTTTT.

The table lists this clone with a few counts. The CDR3 sequence: CASSLAGQGAHEQYF. The CDR3 DNA reads TGCGCCAGCAGCTTGGCCGGGCAGGGGGCCCACGAGCAGTACTTC. The chain links TRBV5-1 to TRBJ2-7; the match to TRBD1 covers 8 bases. Per the germline V gene, CDR1 is SGHRS and CDR2 is YFSETQ. J gave up 5 bases and V 0 bases, and 7 bases lay outside the gene matches. This CDR3 contains 15 residues.

This clone was picked up one time. This rearrangement joins TRBV2 to TRBJ2-7; 7 nucleotides agree with TRBD1. V was pared by 5 bases and J by 3 bases, with 1 base of the junction left unmatched. Germline V lookup: CDR1 SNHLY, CDR2 FYNNEI. The CDR3 loop spans 12 amino acids. CDR3 nucleotides: TGTGCCAGCAGTAGGGACAGCTACGAGCAGTACTTC. The encoded protein is CASSRDSYEQYF.

This clone was counted many times. The chain joins TRBV7-2 to TRBJ2-5; D remains ambiguous. Germline CDR1 and CDR2: SGHTA and FQGNSA. The CDR3 has 12 residues. Trimming shortened V by 2 bases and J by 5 bases, and 6 bases separated the two germline ends. The CDR3: CASSLLEETQYF. In nucleotides, the CDR3 is TGTGCCAGCAGCTTATTAGAGGAGACCCAGTACTTC.

The chain has TRBV19 and TRBJ2-5; unclear D gene. There are 13 residues in the CDR3. The ends were cut back, 5 bases at V and 4 bases at J, with 11 bases in the middle. The germline gives CDR1 LNHDA, CDR2 SQIVND (reference sequence). The CDR3 DNA follows: TGTGCCAGTAGTTGGGCAAATGGAGAGACCCAGTACTTC. Encoded protein: CASSWANGETQYF.

This clone was seen more than once but under ten times. J is TRBJ1-1 and V is TRBV10-3; D perhaps matches TRBD1 (6 bases). The V end lost 4 bases, the J end lost 6 bases, and 12 bases lay between the germline ends. This CDR3 contains 13 residues. CDR1 is ENHRY, CDR2 SYGVKD, per germline. The CDR3 bases are TGTGCCATCAGTGGTTCAGGGGCTGCTGAAGCTTTCTTT. It codes for CAISGSGAAEAFF.

This clone was seen a few times. V usage is TRBV11-2 and J usage is TRBJ2-1, with TRBD2 matching over 8 bases. The CDR3 is 16 residues long. The junction had 7 bases not matched to a gene; V was cut back by 1 base and J by 5 bases. Per the germline V gene, CDR1 is SGHAT and CDR2 is FQNNGV. CDR3 DNA sequence: TGTGCCAGCAGCTTAGGGTCGGGAGGGCCGAACAATGAGCAGTTCTTC. Protein product: CASSLGSGGPNNEQFF.

The chain combines TRBV3-1 (or the pseudogene TRBV3-2) with TRBJ1-1; D is unclear. V lost 11 bases to trimming and J lost 0 bases, with 13 bases between them. The CDR3 consists of 13 residues. CDR1 and CDR2 from the germline V gene are LGHDT and YNNKEL (reference sequence). The chain's CDR3 is CAAGADLNTEAFF. The CDR3 nucleotides are TGTGCCGCGGGCGCAGACCTGAACACTGAAGCTTTCTTT.

This clone was seen more than once but under ten times. The chain joins TRBV4-1 to TRBJ1-4; no reliable D call. The CDR3 is made up of 13 amino acids. With 1 base removed from V and 10 bases from J, the gap between germline ends came to 10 bases. Looked up from germline, CDR1 is MGHRA and CDR2 is YSYEKL. CDR3: CASSQAVEVKLFF. The CDR3 DNA follows: TGCGCCAGCAGCCAAGCGGTTGAGGTAAAACTGTTTTTT.

This clone was found once. J is TRBJ2-5 and V is TRBV5-4; 12 nucleotides match TRBD2. J was trimmed by 4 bases and V by 3 bases; bases with no gene match: 10. This CDR3 spans 17 amino acids. From germline, CDR1 is SGHNT and CDR2 YYREEE (reference sequence). This chain's CDR3 is CASSYDVASGGAETQYF. DNA for the CDR3: TGTGCCAGCAGCTACGATGTAGCTAGCGGGGGGGCAGAGACCCAGTACTTC.

The chain employs TRBV27 and TRBJ2-7; TRBD2 agrees at 7 bases. The CDR3 sequence is 14 residues long. Germline CDR1 is MNHEY and CDR2 is SMNVEV (reference sequence). Trimming removed 6 bases from V and 2 bases from J; junction bases left unmatched: 7. The CDR3 coding sequence is TGTGCCAGCAGGTTAGCGGGCCTTGCCTACGAGCAGTACTTC. It encodes CASRLAGLAYEQYF.

This chain joins TRBV19 and TRBJ2-6; perhaps TRBD2 as D (5 bases). The CDR3 spans 19 residues. The V gene lost 4 bases and the J gene lost 0 bases, with 19 bases spanning the gap. Germline CDR1 reads LNHDA; CDR2 reads SQIVND (reference sequence). The CDR3 coding sequence is TGTGCCAGTAGTACAACGAGTCTAGCCCTGATCTCTGGGGCCAACGTCCTGACTTTC. It specifies CASSTTSLALISGANVLTF.

This clone was seen only once. The gene calls are TRBV11-2 and TRBJ2-7; TRBD2 might be the D (5 bases). This CDR3 has 14 amino acids. The V and J ends lost 5 bases and 0 bases respectively, with 11 bases between them. Germline CDR1 SGHAT, CDR2 FQNNGV. The DNA for the CDR3 is TGTGCCAGCAGCCACTGGGAGAACTCCTACGAGCAGTACTTC. It is translated as CASSHWENSYEQYF.

V and J are TRBV4-3 and TRBJ2-2, with a weak D call TRBD2 (5 bases). The CDR3 has 16 amino acids. The V and J ends lost 4 bases and 0 bases respectively, with 12 bases between them. CDR1 is LGHNA and CDR2 is YSLEER in the germline V gene. CDR3: CASSRDYYANTGELFF. The CDR3, as DNA: TGCGCCAGCAGCCGCGACTACTACGCGAACACCGGGGAGCTGTTTTTT.

V is TRBV6-6 and J is TRBJ1-4; D is perhaps TRBD1 (6 bases). Germline CDR1 is MNHNY and CDR2 is SVGAGI (reference sequence). The V and J ends lost 6 bases and 10 bases respectively, with 21 bases between them. The CDR3 spans 15 residues. CDR3 amino acids: CASSQGRQGRGKLFF. In nucleotides, the CDR3 is TGTGCCAGCAGCCAGGGTAGGCAGGGGCGAGGAAAACTGTTTTTT.

The V gene is TRBV12-5, the J gene TRBJ1-3; D is uncertain. The CDR3 is 16 amino acids. V was shortened by 2 bases and J by 1 base, with 12 bases between the two germline ends. Germline V gene lookup returns CDR1 LGHNT and CDR2 FRNRAP. CDR3 sequence (DNA): TGTGCTAGTGGTTTGCCCCCTTTTGTATCTGGAAACACCATATATTTT. Its translation: CASGLPPFVSGNTIYF. Filled out from reference TRBV12-5 and TRBJ1-3, the complete variable domain reads DARVTQTPRHKVTEMGQEVTMRCQPILGHNTVFWYRQTMMQGLELLAYFRNRAPLDDSGMPKDRFSAEMPDATLATLKIQPSEPRDSAVYFCASGLPPFVSGNTIYFGEGSWLTVV.

V usage is TRBV18 and J usage is TRBJ1-1; D may be TRBD1 (5 bases). Trimming removed 8 bases at V and 4 bases at J, with 20 bases between. The length of the CDR3 is 15 residues. CDR1 and CDR2 from the germline V gene are KGHSH and LQKENI. The DNA for the CDR3 is TGTGCCAGCACGGCCTCCGTCGGGGGAAGCACTGAAGCTTTCTTT. Protein sequence: CASTASVGGSTEAFF.